This T cell receptor beta chain is from a study of blood T cell repertoires in COVID-19. Across about two dozen US areas, participants ranged in age from roughly 18 to 95 years. Participants reported their clinical history, and cohort assignment relied on those reports. Two negative PCRs, clearance, or symptom resolution characterized the recovered Cohort 3 donors. In the original analysis: Reference gene primers were amplified, and this amplification served to estimate nucleated cell counts. The table came from immunoSEQ multiplex PCR; TCRdb's copy has only in-frame clones and leaves some out. The V and J calls and clone size are taken from that table; D and trimming were inferred from the DNA. The sample includes 160,000 or so clones, roughly 84% of them seen just once. Sample: PBMCs or T cells enriched from blood (not recorded which). The receptor's source is a man aged 50 to 60 who had recovered from COVID-19.

In DNA, the CDR3 is TGTGCCAGCAGCTTTGAGGAGACCCAGTACTTC. This encodes CASSFEETQYF. This sequence joins TRBV5-6 and TRBJ2-5; D unclear. The germline V and J ends were trimmed by 2 bases and 5 bases, with 4 bases remaining between them. The CDR3 is 11 residues long. In germline, CDR1 is SGHDT, CDR2 YYEEEE.